Below, 2 T cell receptor beta chains from the same sample are listed, as sequenced in a study of neurological immune-mediated disorders. Via MiXCR, TCRdb re-called the 5' RACE reads, giving one row per CDR3 protein. The sample contains approximately 100,000 distinct CDR3 sequences, about 3.8% of which appear only once. Specimen: PBMCs. Receptor source: a young woman with multiple sclerosis.

This clonotype was observed many times. This sequence joins TRBV25-1 and TRBJ2-1, with no clear D. Germline CDR1 is MGHDK and CDR2 is SYGVNS. The CDR3 contains 16 residues. Trimming removed 1 base at V and 7 bases at J, with 17 bases between. CDR3 in amino acids: CASSEWITAGENEQFF. The CDR3 DNA reads as TGTGCCAGCAGTGAATGGATAACCGCCGGCGAAAATGAGCAGTTCTTC.

This clonotype was counted many times. The chain recombines TRBV20-1 with TRBJ2-2, with no clear D. Germline V lookup: CDR1 DFQATT, CDR2 SNEGSKA (reference sequence). CDR3 size: 13 residues. The V end lost 1 base, the J end lost 6 bases, and 9 bases lay between the germline ends. The CDR3 coding sequence is TGCAGTGCTAGAGGACCCGGGCCCGGGGAGCTGTTTTTT. It encodes CSARGPGPGELFF.